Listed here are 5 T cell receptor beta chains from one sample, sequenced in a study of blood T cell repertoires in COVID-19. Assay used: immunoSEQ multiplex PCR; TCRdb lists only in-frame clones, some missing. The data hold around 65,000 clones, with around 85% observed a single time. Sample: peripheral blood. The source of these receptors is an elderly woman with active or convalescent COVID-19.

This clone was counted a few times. The CDR3 region is CAARQNSGNTIYF. The CDR3 coding sequence is TGTGCCGCCCGACAGAACTCTGGAAACACCATATATTTT. The J gene is TRBJ1-3, the V gene TRBV12-3 or TRBV12-4; the D gene is possibly TRBD1 (5 bases). Between the trimmed V and J ends, which lost 11 bases and 0 bases, there was a span of 11 bases. The CDR3 runs to 13 residues.

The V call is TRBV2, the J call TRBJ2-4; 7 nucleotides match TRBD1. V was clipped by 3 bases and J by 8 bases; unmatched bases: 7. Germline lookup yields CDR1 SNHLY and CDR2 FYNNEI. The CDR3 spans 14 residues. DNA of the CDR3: TGTGCCAGCAGTGAGGGTGACAGGGCCCACATTCAGTACTTC. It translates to CASSEGDRAHIQYF.

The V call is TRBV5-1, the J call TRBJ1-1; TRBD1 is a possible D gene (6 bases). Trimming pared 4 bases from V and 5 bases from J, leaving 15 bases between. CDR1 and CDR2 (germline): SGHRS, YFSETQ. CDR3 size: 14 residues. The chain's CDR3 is CASSINRARTEAFF. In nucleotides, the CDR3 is TGCGCCAGCAGCATTAACAGGGCCCGGACTGAAGCTTTCTTT. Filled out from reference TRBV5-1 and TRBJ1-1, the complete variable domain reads KAGVTQTPRYLIKTRGQQVTLSCSPISGHRSVSWYQQTPGQGLQFLFEYFSETQRNKGNFPGRFSGRQFSNSRSEMNVSTLELGDSALYLCASSINRARTEAFFGQGTRLTVV.

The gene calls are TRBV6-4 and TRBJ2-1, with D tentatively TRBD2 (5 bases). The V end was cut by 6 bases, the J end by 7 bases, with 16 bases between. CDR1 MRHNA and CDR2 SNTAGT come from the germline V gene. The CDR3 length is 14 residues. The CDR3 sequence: CASRATLARNEQFF. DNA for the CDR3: TGTGCCAGCAGGGCAACCCTAGCTCGGAATGAGCAGTTCTTC.

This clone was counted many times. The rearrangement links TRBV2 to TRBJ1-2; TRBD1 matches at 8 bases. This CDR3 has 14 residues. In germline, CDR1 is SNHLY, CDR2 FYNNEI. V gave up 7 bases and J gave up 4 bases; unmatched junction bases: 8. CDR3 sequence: CASKPDRASYGYTF. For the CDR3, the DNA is TGTGCCAGCAAACCGGACAGGGCCTCCTATGGCTACACCTTC.